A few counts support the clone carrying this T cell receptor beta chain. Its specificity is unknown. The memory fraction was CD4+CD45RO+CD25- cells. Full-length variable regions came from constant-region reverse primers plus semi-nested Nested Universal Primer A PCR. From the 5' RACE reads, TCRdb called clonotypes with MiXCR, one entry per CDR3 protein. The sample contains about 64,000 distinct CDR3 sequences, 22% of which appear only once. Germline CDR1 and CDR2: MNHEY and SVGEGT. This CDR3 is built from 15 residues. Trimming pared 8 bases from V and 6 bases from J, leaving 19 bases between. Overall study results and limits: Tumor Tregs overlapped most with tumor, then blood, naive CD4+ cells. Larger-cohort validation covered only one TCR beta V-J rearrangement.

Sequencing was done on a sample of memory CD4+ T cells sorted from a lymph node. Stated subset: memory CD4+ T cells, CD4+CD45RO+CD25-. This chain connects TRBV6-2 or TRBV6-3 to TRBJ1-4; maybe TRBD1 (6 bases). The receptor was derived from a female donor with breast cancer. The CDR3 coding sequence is TGTGCCAGCGGTACTCCAGGGGCCTTCGATGAAAAACTGTTTTTT. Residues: CASGTPGAFDEKLFF.